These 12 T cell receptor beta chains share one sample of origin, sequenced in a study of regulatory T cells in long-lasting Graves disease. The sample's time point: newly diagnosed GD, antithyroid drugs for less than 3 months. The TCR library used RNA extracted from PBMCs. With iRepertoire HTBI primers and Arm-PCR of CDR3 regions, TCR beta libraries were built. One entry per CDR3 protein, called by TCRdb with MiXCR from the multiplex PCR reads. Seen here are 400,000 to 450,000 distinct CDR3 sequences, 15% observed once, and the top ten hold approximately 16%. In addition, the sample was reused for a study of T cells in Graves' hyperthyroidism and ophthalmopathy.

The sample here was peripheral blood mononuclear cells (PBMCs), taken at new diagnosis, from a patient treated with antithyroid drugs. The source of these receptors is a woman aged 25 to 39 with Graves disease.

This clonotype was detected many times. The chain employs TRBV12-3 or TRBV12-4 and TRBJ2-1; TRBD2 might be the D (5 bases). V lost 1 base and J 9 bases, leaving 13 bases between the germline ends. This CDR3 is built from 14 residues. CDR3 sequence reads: CASSLGSDYSEQFF. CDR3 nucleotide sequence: TGTGCCAGCAGTTTAGGGTCCGACTATTCTGAGCAGTTCTTC.

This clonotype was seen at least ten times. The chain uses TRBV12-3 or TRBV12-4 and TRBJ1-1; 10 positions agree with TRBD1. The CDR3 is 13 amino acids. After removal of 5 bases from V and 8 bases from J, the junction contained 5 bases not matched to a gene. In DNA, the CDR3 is TGTGCCAGCAGTGGACAGGGGGGCGCGGAAGCTTTCTTT. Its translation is CASSGQGGAEAFF.

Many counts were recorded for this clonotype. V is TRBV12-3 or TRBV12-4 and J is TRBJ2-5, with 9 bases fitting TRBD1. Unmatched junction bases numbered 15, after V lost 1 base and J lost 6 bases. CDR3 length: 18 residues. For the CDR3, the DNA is TGTGCCAGCAGTTTAGAGGCCCTCTTAAAACAGGGGGCAAAGACCCAGTACTTC. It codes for CASSLEALLKQGAKTQYF.

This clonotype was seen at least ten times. CDR3 coding DNA: TGTGCCAGCAGTACTCGGACAGGCAACCGTCACCCCCTCCACTTT. Its translation: CASSTRTGNRHPLHF. This chain links TRBV6-2 or TRBV6-3 with TRBJ1-6, with TRBD1 matching 7 bases. The germline V gene encodes CDR1 MNHEY and CDR2 SVGEGT. The V gene end was trimmed by 5 bases and the J gene end by 13 bases; junction bases not matched to a gene: 14. The CDR3 covers 15 residues.

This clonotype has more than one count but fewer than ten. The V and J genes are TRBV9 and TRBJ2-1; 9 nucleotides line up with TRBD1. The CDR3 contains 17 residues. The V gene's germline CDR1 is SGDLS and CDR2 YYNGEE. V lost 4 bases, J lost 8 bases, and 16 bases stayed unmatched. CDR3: CASSPFSGTGSGDEQFF. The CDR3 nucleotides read TGTGCCAGCAGCCCTTTTTCCGGGACAGGGAGCGGCGATGAGCAGTTCTTC.

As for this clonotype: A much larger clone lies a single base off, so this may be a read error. CDR3 protein: CSARPSHNEQYF. DNA for the CDR3: TGCAGTGCTAGACCGAGTCACAATGAGCAGTACTTC. The chain joins TRBV20-1 to TRBJ2-7; the D is unclear. CDR1 and CDR2 from the germline V gene are DFQATT and SNEGSKA (reference sequence). V lost 2 bases and J lost 7, with 12 bases in between. The CDR3 covers 12 residues.

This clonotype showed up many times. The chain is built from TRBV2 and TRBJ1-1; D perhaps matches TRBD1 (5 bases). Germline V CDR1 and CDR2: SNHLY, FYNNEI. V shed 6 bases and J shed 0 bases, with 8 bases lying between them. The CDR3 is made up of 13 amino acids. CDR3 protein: CASSLTVNTEAFF. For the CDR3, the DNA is TGTGCCAGCAGCTTGACAGTGAACACTGAAGCTTTCTTT.

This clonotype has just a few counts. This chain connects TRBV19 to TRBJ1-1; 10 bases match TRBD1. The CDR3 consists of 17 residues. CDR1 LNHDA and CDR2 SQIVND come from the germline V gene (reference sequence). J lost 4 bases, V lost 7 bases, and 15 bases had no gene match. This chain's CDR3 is CASTLGGTGVGGTEAFF. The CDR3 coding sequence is TGTGCCAGTACCCTCGGCGGGACAGGGGTTGGGGGCACTGAAGCTTTCTTT. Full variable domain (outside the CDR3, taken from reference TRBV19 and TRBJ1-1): DGGITQSPKYLFRKEGQNVTLSCEQNLNHDAMYWYRQDPGQGLRLIYYSQIVNDFQKGDIAEGYSVSREKKESFPLTVTSAQKNPTAFYLCASTLGGTGVGGTEAFFGQGTRLTVV.

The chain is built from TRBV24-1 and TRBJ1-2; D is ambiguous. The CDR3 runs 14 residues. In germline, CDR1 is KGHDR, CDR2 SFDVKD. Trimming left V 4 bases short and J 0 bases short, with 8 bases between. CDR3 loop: CATSESSANYGYTF. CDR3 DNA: TGTGCCACCAGTGAATCAAGCGCTAACTATGGCTACACCTTC.

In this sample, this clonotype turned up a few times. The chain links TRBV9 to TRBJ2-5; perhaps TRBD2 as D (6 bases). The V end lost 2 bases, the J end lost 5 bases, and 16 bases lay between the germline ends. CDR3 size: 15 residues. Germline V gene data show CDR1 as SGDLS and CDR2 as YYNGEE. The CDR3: CASSVRTTPGETQYF. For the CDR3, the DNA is TGTGCCAGCAGCGTTAGGACTACCCCGGGGGAGACCCAGTACTTC.

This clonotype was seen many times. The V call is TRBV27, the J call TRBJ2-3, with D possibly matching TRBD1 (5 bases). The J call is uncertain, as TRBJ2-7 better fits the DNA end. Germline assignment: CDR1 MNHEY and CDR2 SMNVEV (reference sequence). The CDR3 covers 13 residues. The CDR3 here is CASSWGRPYEQYF. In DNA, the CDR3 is TGTGCCAGCAGTTGGGGCAGACCCTACGAGCAGTACTTC.

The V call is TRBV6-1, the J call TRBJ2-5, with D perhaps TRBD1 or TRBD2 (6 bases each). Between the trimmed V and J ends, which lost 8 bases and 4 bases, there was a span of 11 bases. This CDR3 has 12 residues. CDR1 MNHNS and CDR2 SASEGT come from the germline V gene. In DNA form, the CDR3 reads TGTGCCAGCCAAGGGGGACTAGAGACCCAGTACTTC. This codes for CASQGGLETQYF.